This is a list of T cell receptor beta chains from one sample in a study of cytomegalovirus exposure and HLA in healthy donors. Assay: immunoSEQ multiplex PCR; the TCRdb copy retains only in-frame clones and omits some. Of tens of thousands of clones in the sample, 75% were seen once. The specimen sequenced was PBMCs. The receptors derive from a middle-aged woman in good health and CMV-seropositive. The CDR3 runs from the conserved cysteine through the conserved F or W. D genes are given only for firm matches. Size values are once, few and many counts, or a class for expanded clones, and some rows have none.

cdr3_aa: CASSPLTGRTEAFF; cdr3_nt: TGTGCCAGCAGTCCCTTGACAGGGAGGACTGAAGCTTTCTTT; v_call: TRBV27; clone_size: once; d_call: TRBD1; j_call: TRBJ1-1
cdr3_aa: CASILAGGPYNEQFF; cdr3_nt: TGTGCCAGCATACTAGCGGGGGGGCCGTACAATGAGCAGTTCTTC; v_call: TRBV6-5; clone_size: -; d_call: TRBD2; j_call: TRBJ2-1
cdr3_aa: CASSLGGQGDQPQHF; cdr3_nt: TGTGCCAGCAGCTTGGGGGGGCAGGGGGATCAGCCCCAGCATTTT; v_call: TRBV5-4; clone_size: -; d_call: TRBD1; j_call: TRBJ1-5
cdr3_aa: CASSLEDPREDTIYF; cdr3_nt: TGCGCCAGCAGCTTGGAAGACCCCCGCGAGGACACCATATATTTT; v_call: TRBV5-1; clone_size: -; d_call: -; j_call: TRBJ1-3
cdr3_aa: CASSLGHSTDTQYF; cdr3_nt: TGTGCCAGCAGTTTGGGACATAGCACAGATACGCAGTATTTT; v_call: TRBV27; clone_size: -; d_call: -; j_call: TRBJ2-3
cdr3_aa: CSVDPPGQGETQYF; cdr3_nt: TGCAGCGTTGACCCCCCCGGACAGGGGGAGACCCAGTACTTC; v_call: TRBV29-1; clone_size: -; d_call: TRBD1; j_call: TRBJ2-5
cdr3_aa: CASSKGAGPSNSNQPQHF; cdr3_nt: TGTGCCAGCAGCAAAGGGGCAGGGCCTTCAAATAGCAATCAGCCCCAGCATTTT; v_call: TRBV21-1; clone_size: -; d_call: -; j_call: TRBJ1-5
cdr3_aa: CASSFQGWPTEAFF; cdr3_nt: TGTGCCAGCTCATTTCAGGGGTGGCCCACTGAAGCTTTCTTT; v_call: TRBV18; clone_size: -; d_call: -; j_call: TRBJ1-1
cdr3_aa: CASSDRPLQGGNNQPQHF; cdr3_nt: TGTGCCAGCAGTGACCGACCTTTACAGGGTGGTAACAATCAGCCCCAGCATTTT; v_call: TRBV6-1; clone_size: -; d_call: -; j_call: TRBJ1-5
cdr3_aa: CASSARTGRIQPQHF; cdr3_nt: TGTGCCAGCAGTGCCCGGACAGGGAGAATTCAGCCCCAGCATTTT; v_call: TRBV27; clone_size: -; d_call: TRBD1; j_call: TRBJ1-5
cdr3_aa: CASSPGQGRGYTF; cdr3_nt: TGTGCCAGCAGCCCGGGACAGGGCAGAGGCTACACCTTC; v_call: TRBV7-9; clone_size: -; d_call: TRBD1; j_call: TRBJ1-2
cdr3_aa: CASSPGLAGGAANEQFF; cdr3_nt: TGCGCCAGCAGCCCGGGACTAGCGGGGGGGGCCGCTAATGAGCAGTTCTTC; v_call: TRBV5-1; clone_size: -; d_call: TRBD2; j_call: TRBJ2-1
cdr3_aa: CAGRKQGKNTEAFF; cdr3_nt: TGTGCCGGAAGAAAACAGGGAAAGAACACTGAAGCTTTCTTT; v_call: TRBV30; clone_size: -; d_call: -; j_call: TRBJ1-1
cdr3_aa: CASSEVRENQPQHF; cdr3_nt: TGTGCCAGCAGTGAAGTTAGAGAAAATCAGCCCCAGCATTTT; v_call: TRBV25-1; clone_size: -; d_call: -; j_call: TRBJ1-5
cdr3_aa: CASSLMQATGELFF; cdr3_nt: TGTGCCAGCAGCTTGATGCAGGCGACCGGGGAGCTGTTTTTT; v_call: TRBV7-2; clone_size: -; d_call: -; j_call: TRBJ2-2